One sample yielded the 25 T cell receptor beta chains listed below, sequenced in a study of blood T cell repertoires in COVID-19. Assay: immunoSEQ multiplex PCR; the TCRdb copy retains only in-frame clones and omits some. Among 140,000 or so clones listed, 75% to 90% were seen once. Input material: peripheral blood. These receptors came from a man between 65 and 79 years old who had recovered from COVID-19.

The chain uses TRBV29-1 and TRBJ1-5; D is possibly TRBD1 (6 bases). Germline V gene sequence: CDR1 SQVTM, CDR2 ANQGSEA. V lost 4 bases, J lost 4 bases, and 11 bases lay in between. This CDR3 is built from 13 residues. CDR3 DNA: TGCAGCGTTGGGGACAAAAAAAATCAGCCCCAGCATTTT. Residues: CSVGDKKNQPQHF.

This clone has a count of ten or more. The gene calls are TRBV27 and TRBJ1-4; 11 bases are a match to TRBD1. Trimming took 3 bases from V and 8 from J; bases not matched to a gene: 5. This CDR3 has 15 amino acids. CDR1 and CDR2 (germline): MNHEY, SMNVEV (reference sequence). The CDR3, as DNA: TGTGCCAGCAGTTTGGACAGGGGGCGAGGCGAAAAACTGTTTTTT. Its translation is CASSLDRGRGEKLFF.

The V gene is TRBV24-1, the J gene TRBJ2-3; 8 bases fit TRBD2. This CDR3 spans 17 amino acids. J was trimmed by 4 bases and V by 3 bases; bases with no gene match: 11. The germline V gene encodes CDR1 KGHDR and CDR2 SFDVKD. The CDR3: CATSDAPAAGGPDTQYF. Written as DNA, the CDR3 is TGTGCCACCAGTGATGCCCCCGCGGCGGGAGGCCCAGATACGCAGTATTTT.

This chain connects TRBV2 to TRBJ1-2; D is undetermined. Trimming took off 0 bases at V and 4 bases at J, with 12 bases between the two ends. The CDR3 runs to 15 residues. CDR1 is SNHLY, CDR2 FYNNEI, per germline. The CDR3 protein is CASSEAVRGGYGYTF. CDR3 in DNA: TGTGCCAGCAGTGAAGCCGTGCGGGGTGGCTATGGCTACACCTTC.

This sequence joins TRBV5-4 and TRBJ2-1; D remains ambiguous. Germline V lookup: CDR1 SGHNT, CDR2 YYREEE (reference sequence). This CDR3 region has 16 residues. Trimming stripped 2 bases from V and 0 bases from J, with 12 bases between. The CDR3 nucleotides are TGTGCCAGCAGCTTTCCAGCGACGAGCTCCTACAATGAGCAGTTCTTC. This gives the protein CASSFPATSSYNEQFF.

Only a few counts were recorded for this clone. The chain joins TRBV7-2 to TRBJ2-7; 7 nucleotides agree with TRBD1. Trimming cost V 5 bases and J 3 bases; bases outside gene matches: 4. The germline V gene has CDR1 SGHTA and CDR2 FQGNSA. The CDR3 is made up of 13 amino acids. The DNA of the CDR3 is TGTGCCAGCAGCGATCGGGACAGCTACGAGCAGTACTTC. Translated, it gives CASSDRDSYEQYF.

The chain links TRBV19 to TRBJ1-1; no clear D gene. There are 15 residues in the CDR3. Germline values: CDR1 LNHDA, CDR2 SQIVND (reference sequence). V lost 2 bases and J lost 1, with 11 bases in between. In nucleotides, the CDR3 is TGTGCCAGTAGTATATTCCGACCGGGGAACACTGAAGCTTTCTTT. Translated: CASSIFRPGNTEAFF.

This clone has more than one count but fewer than ten. V gene TRBV19 combines with J gene TRBJ2-4; TRBD2 matches 13 bases. Trimming removed 3 bases from V and 5 bases from J; junction bases left unmatched: 13. There are 19 residues in the CDR3. Germline V lookup: CDR1 LNHDA, CDR2 SQIVND (reference sequence). The CDR3 nucleotides read TGTGCCAGTAGTATCCAATCCCCCGGACTAGCGGGAGCTCAAAACATTCAGTACTTC. Protein sequence: CASSIQSPGLAGAQNIQYF.

This clone turned up a few times. This chain connects TRBV5-1 to TRBJ2-1; TRBD2 aligns across 7 bases. The germline V gene has CDR1 SGHRS and CDR2 YFSETQ. The CDR3 spans 16 residues. Trimming at V came to 3 bases and at J to 6 bases, leaving 12 bases not matched to a gene. The CDR3: CASSWGDYEGRNEQFF. CDR3 DNA sequence: TGCGCCAGCAGCTGGGGGGACTACGAGGGTCGCAATGAGCAGTTCTTC.

This clone was counted once. The genes are TRBV3-1 (or the pseudogene TRBV3-2) and TRBJ2-1, with D perhaps matching TRBD2 (5 bases). The CDR3 contains 17 residues. Trimming cost V 5 bases and J 7 bases, with 24 bases left between them. Looked up from germline, CDR1 is LGHDT and CDR2 is YNNKEL (reference sequence). The CDR3 loop is CASSFRTGSAQSNEQFF. The CDR3 DNA reads TGTGCCAGCAGCTTCCGGACTGGTTCTGCCCAAAGTAATGAGCAGTTCTTC.

The chain couples TRBV30 to TRBJ2-1; 7 nucleotides match TRBD2. The CDR3 is made up of 16 amino acids. V shed 0 bases and J 1 base; nucleotides not matched to a gene: 6. Germline V gene data show CDR1 as GTSNPN and CDR2 as SVGIG (reference sequence). The CDR3 spells CAWSVPSGKSYNEQFF. The CDR3 region has the DNA TGTGCCTGGAGTGTCCCTAGCGGAAAATCCTACAATGAGCAGTTCTTC.

The chain uses TRBV14 and TRBJ2-1, with D possibly TRBD2 on 6 matching bases. Trimming shortened V by 0 bases and J by 2 bases, and 23 bases separated the two germline ends. The CDR3 covers 20 residues. Germline V gene lookup returns CDR1 SGHDN and CDR2 FVKESK. In DNA, the CDR3 is TGTGCCAGCAGCCAAGATCGGGCAGCGGGTATAAGTTTACCCTACAATGAGCAGTTCTTC. It yields the protein CASSQDRAAGISLPYNEQFF.

J is TRBJ1-2 and V is TRBV4-2; weak D call: TRBD1 (6 bases). This CDR3 region has 15 residues. V lost 1 base, J lost 2 bases, and 11 bases lay in between. The V gene's germline CDR1 is LGHNA and CDR2 YNFKEQ. The CDR3 coding sequence is TGTGCCAGCAGCCAAGCAGGGGACGGCAACTATGGCTACACCTTC. Translation: CASSQAGDGNYGYTF.

The chain combines TRBV9 with TRBJ2-5, with D possibly being TRBD2 (6 bases). The V gene's germline CDR1 is SGDLS and CDR2 YYNGEE. This CDR3 contains 16 residues. The V and J ends lost 3 bases and 5 bases respectively, with 20 bases between them. CDR3: CASSASPGVVRETQYF. The CDR3 nucleotides are TGTGCCAGCAGCGCTTCCCCGGGGGTAGTCAGGGAGACCCAGTACTTC. Complete variable domain (other parts from reference TRBV9 and TRBJ2-5): DSGVTQTPKHLITATGQRVTLRCSPRSGDLSVYWYQQSLDQGLQFLIQYYNGEERAKGNILERFSAQQFPDLHSELNLSSLELGDSALYFCASSASPGVVRETQYFGPGTRLLVL.

This chain uses TRBV2 with TRBJ2-1; a weak D match, TRBD2 (6 bases). Germline CDR1 is SNHLY and CDR2 is FYNNEI. The CDR3 contains 13 residues. The V end lost 4 bases, the J end lost 6 bases, and 10 bases lay between the germline ends. For the CDR3, the DNA is TGTGCCAGCAGTGCAAGACTAGTCAATGAGCAGTTCTTC. It codes for CASSARLVNEQFF.

The V gene is TRBV25-1, the J gene TRBJ2-1; a possible D gene is TRBD1 (5 bases). Deletions cut 0 bases from V and 11 bases from J, with 20 bases between. The germline V gene encodes CDR1 MGHDK and CDR2 SYGVNS. The CDR3 length is 16 residues. The DNA for the CDR3 is TGTGCCAGCAGTGAATATGGGGCGTCAGCGAGCCTACAGCAGTTCTTC. Amino acids: CASSEYGASASLQQFF.

The rearrangement uses TRBV6-1 and TRBJ2-7, with TRBD1 matching 8 bases. The V gene's germline CDR1 is MNHNS and CDR2 SASEGT. The CDR3 has 14 amino acids. Losses at the gene ends were 3 bases for V and 4 bases for J; bases not matched to a gene: 5. The CDR3 here is CASSEFDRGYEQYF. The DNA for the CDR3 is TGTGCCAGCAGTGAGTTTGACAGGGGATACGAGCAGTACTTC.

The CDR3 is CASSYSGNADTQYF. As DNA, the CDR3 is TGTGCCAGCAGTTATAGCGGGAACGCAGATACGCAGTATTTT. The chain links TRBV6-5 to TRBJ2-3; 8 nucleotides align to TRBD2. V dropped 3 bases and J dropped 4; count of bases not matched to a gene: 3. The germline gives CDR1 MNHEY, CDR2 SVGAGI. This CDR3 comprises 14 residues.

The DNA of the CDR3 is TGCAGCGCTAGACAGGGAACTAATGAAAAACTGTTTTTT. It encodes CSARQGTNEKLFF. The chain is built from TRBV29-1 and TRBJ1-4; the match to TRBD1 covers 7 bases. The CDR3 length is 13 residues. With V trimmed by 7 bases and J by 1 base, 3 bases remained unmatched. Germline CDR1 and CDR2: SQVTM and ANQGSEA.

This clone was counted a few times. This chain connects TRBV2 to TRBJ1-4; 9 bases match TRBD1. The CDR3 has 14 residues. In germline, CDR1 is SNHLY, CDR2 FYNNEI. J was trimmed by 6 bases and V by 4 bases; bases with no gene match: 3. The CDR3 sequence is CASSARTGDEKLFF. The CDR3 bases are TGTGCCAGCAGTGCTCGGACAGGGGATGAAAAACTGTTTTTT.

The V gene is TRBV9, the J gene TRBJ2-1; D is ambiguous. The CDR3 has 16 residues. The germline gives CDR1 SGDLS, CDR2 YYNGEE. V lost 2 bases and J 0 bases, leaving 12 bases between the germline ends. CDR3 nucleotides: TGTGCCAGCAGCGTCTCATCCTCTAGCTCCTACAATGAGCAGTTCTTC. Protein product: CASSVSSSSSYNEQFF.

The V and J genes are TRBV11-3 and TRBJ2-5; no clear D. From germline, CDR1 is SGHNT and CDR2 YENEEA. The CDR3 runs to 11 residues. Trimming cost V 5 bases and J 5 bases, with 6 bases left between them. The CDR3 coding sequence is TGTGCCAGCAGCCTTAGTGAGACCCAGTACTTC. Its protein product is CASSLSETQYF.

The chain uses TRBV29-1 and TRBJ1-4; tentatively, D is TRBD1 (5 bases). The CDR3 extends over 13 amino acids. Per the germline V gene, CDR1 is SQVTM and CDR2 is ANQGSEA. Between the trimmed V and J ends, which lost 4 bases and 3 bases, there was a span of 9 bases. The DNA of the CDR3 is TGCAGCGTTGTTCAGGGATCTAATGAAAAACTGTTTTTT. Translating gives CSVVQGSNEKLFF.

The rearrangement links TRBV5-1 to TRBJ2-5, with 7 bases that match TRBD2. Trimming cost V 4 bases and J 4 bases; bases outside gene matches: 10. The CDR3 spans 15 residues. CDR1 SGHRS and CDR2 YFSETQ come from the germline V gene. CDR3 amino acids: CASSPFRGGRETQYF. CDR3 nucleotide sequence: TGCGCCAGCAGCCCCTTTCGCGGCGGGAGAGAGACCCAGTACTTC.

V usage is TRBV2 and J usage is TRBJ2-1; 8 bases are a match to TRBD2. Germline V gives CDR1 SNHLY, CDR2 FYNNEI. The CDR3 is 19 amino acids. Trimming at V came to 2 bases and at J to 4 bases, leaving 16 bases not matched to a gene. The CDR3 region is CASSEIGRAKTDIYNEQFF. The CDR3 DNA follows: TGTGCCAGCAGTGAAATCGGGAGGGCGAAGACCGATATATACAATGAGCAGTTCTTC.